The entry below gives a single T cell receptor (beta chain) sequence along with its context. Its antigen is as yet unknown. Patients were ineligible given autoimmune disease history or systemic immunosuppression. The length of the CDR3 is 10 residues. V was clipped by 6 bases and J by 8 bases, with 7 bases between them. The germline gives CDR1 MNHEY, CDR2 SVGAGI. This specimen comes from a study of OX40 agonist ivuxolimab in advanced cancers. For the study at large: With a range of roughly 23 to 90, age averaged approximately 60 years, and 75% to 90% were male. Findings and limits, study-wide: Determination of antigen specificity was not performed for the expanded peripheral T cells.

Repertoires were generated with immunoSEQ multiplex PCR, while TCRdb's copy carries only in-frame clones and drops some. The repertoire holds some 97,000 clones, nearly 90% seen once, with more than 0.15% in the top ten. The chain is built from TRBV6-5 and TRBJ1-1; D unresolved. The sequence was collected from an adult with an advanced solid tumor such as melanoma, head and neck, liver or kidney cancer. The source was CD4+ or CD8+ T cells sorted from blood, collected in a trial of the OX40 agonist ivuxolimab. The CDR3 DNA reads as TGTGCCAGCAGGGGCGGAGAAGCTTTCTTT. Its protein product is CASRGGEAFF.